This is a list of T cell receptor beta chains from one sample in a study of blood T cell repertoires in COVID-19. Clones were read by immunoSEQ multiplex PCR, and TCRdb kept only the in-frame ones, dropping some. The table records approximately 280,000 clones, 75% to 85% of them present only once. The sequencing input was peripheral blood. These receptors were obtained from a man aged 45-60 years with active or convalescent COVID-19. CDR3s include the opening cysteine and the closing phenylalanine or tryptophan. The D gene is left open where the match is weak. For some rows the clone size is stated as once, few or many, or as a class when expanded; others skip it.

TRBV7-7	NA	TRBJ2-1	NA	TGTGCTAGCAGCCGTCTCGGGGTCTACAATGAGCAGTTCTTC	CASSRLGVYNEQFF
TRBV28	NA	TRBJ2-3	NA	TGTGCCAGCAGTCCGTTTGGGGGCGGAAGAGGCCCAGATACGCAGTATTTT	CASSPFGGGRGPDTQYF
TRBV29-1	NA	TRBJ1-4	TRBD1	TGCAGCGTGGTGGGACAGGGTGGACCCTCGGATAATGAAAAACTGTTTTTT	CSVVGQGGPSDNEKLFF
TRBV19	NA	TRBJ2-7	NA	TGTGCCAGTAGTTCGGGACACTTCTACGAGCAGTACTTC	CASSSGHFYEQYF
TRBV27	once	TRBJ1-1	NA	TGTGCCAGCAGTCCTCCTGGCGGGGCGCAAAACACTGAAGCTTTCTTT	CASSPPGGAQNTEAFF
TRBV5-3	NA	TRBJ2-1	TRBD2	TGTGTCAGAAGCCCAGGCTGCGGGAGGATGGATGAGCAGTTCTTC	CVRSPGCGRMDEQFF
TRBV6-5	NA	TRBJ1-1	NA	TGTGCCAGCACTAACAGGATGAACACTGAAGCTTTCTTT	CASTNRMNTEAFF
TRBV19	once	TRBJ2-1	NA	TGTGCCAGCAACCTCGGCGGAAACAATGAGCAGTTCTTC	CASNLGGNNEQFF
TRBV4-1	few	TRBJ2-1	TRBD1	TGCGCCAGCAGCCAAGCTGACAGGGGGGAGCAGTTCTTC	CASSQADRGEQFF
TRBV5-4	NA	TRBJ2-7	TRBD2	TGTGCCAGCAGCTCCCGACTAGCGGGAGAGCAGTACTTC	CASSSRLAGEQYF
TRBV7-9	NA	TRBJ2-7	NA	TGTGCCAGCAGCTTAAGAGATACTGAGCAGTACTTC	CASSLRDTEQYF
TRBV5-6	NA	TRBJ2-5	NA	TGTGCCAGCTCGAGTGGGACTGAGAAGGAGACCCAGTACTTC	CASSSGTEKETQYF
TRBV2	NA	TRBJ2-5	TRBD1	TGTGCCAGCAGTCGGGGACAGCTAGGTACCCAGTACTTC	CASSRGQLGTQYF
TRBV5-4	few	TRBJ1-5	NA	TGTGCCAGCAGCACTGGTGGGGGCGCGGATCAGCCCCAGCATTTT	CASSTGGGADQPQHF
TRBV7-8	NA	TRBJ2-1	TRBD1	TGTGCCAGCAGCCAGGACAGGGGCTCCTACAATGAGCAGTTCTTC	CASSQDRGSYNEQFF
TRBV7-9	few	TRBJ1-4	TRBD1	TGTGCCAGCAGCTTAGCGCGACAGGGCGAAAAACTGTTTTTT	CASSLARQGEKLFF
TRBV6-5	NA	TRBJ1-4	NA	TGTGCCAGCAGTTCGCTCCGGGATATTAATGAAAAACTGTTTTTT	CASSSLRDINEKLFF
TRBV19	NA	TRBJ2-4	NA	TGTGCCAGTAGTCAAAGGACAGAGGCCAAAAACATTCAGTACTTC	CASSQRTEAKNIQYF
TRBV11-3	once	TRBJ2-1	TRBD2	TGTGCCAGCAGCTTAGGCGCTAGCGGGAGTTATGAGCAGTTCTTC	CASSLGASGSYEQFF
TRBV5-5	NA	TRBJ2-1	NA	TGTGCCAGCAGCTCAGCCGGGACACGGGCTAATGAGCAGTTCTTC	CASSSAGTRANEQFF
TRBV2	NA	TRBJ1-6	TRBD1	TGTGCCAGCAGTACCCAGGGGGCTTTTAACTCACCCCTCCACTTT	CASSTQGAFNSPLHF
TRBV19	NA	TRBJ1-2	NA	TGTGCCAGCACCTCGGGAGGGAACTATGGCTACACCTTC	CASTSGGNYGYTF
TRBV11-2	NA	TRBJ1-2	NA	TGTGCCAGCAGCCCGGGTCGGGCAGGGAACTATGGCTACACCTTC	CASSPGRAGNYGYTF
TRBV13	once	TRBJ2-1	TRBD2	TGTGCCAGCAGCAAGTTGGGAACCGGGCTAGCGGAAAATGAGCAGTTCTTC	CASSKLGTGLAENEQFF
TRBV5-4	NA	TRBJ1-4	NA	TGTGCCAGCAGCTTTGGGCAGGGCCAGGAAAAACTGTTTTTT	CASSFGQGQEKLFF
TRBV12-3/TRBV12-4	NA	TRBJ1-2	NA	TGTGCCAGCAGTTGGGGGGGTTTGTTAGGCTACACCTTC	CASSWGGLLGYTF